The 12 T cell receptor beta chains below all came from one sample that was sequenced in a study of shared clonotypes between healthy human individuals. TCRdb's copy holds only in-frame clones and misses some; the assay was immunoSEQ multiplex PCR. Of fewer than 1.4 million clones in the sample, 70% to 80% are singletons; the top ten hold 0.55% to 0.7%. The material sequenced was memory CD4+ T cells from PBMCs. The subset here: CD45RA-negative fraction. These receptors all stem from a young man in good health. Some clones in this sample may be carry-over from other donors' samples.

The chain couples TRBV20-1 to TRBJ2-1, with D unresolved. The V end lost 5 bases, the J end lost 6 bases, and 8 bases lay between the germline ends. Germline lookup yields CDR1 DFQATT and CDR2 SNEGSKA (reference sequence). This CDR3 contains 11 residues. The CDR3 spells CSADGFNEQFF. In DNA, the CDR3 is TGCAGTGCTGACGGATTCAATGAGCAGTTCTTC.

The rearrangement uses TRBV2 and TRBJ1-2; D remains unclear. The V gene lost 1 base and the J gene lost 2 bases, with 8 bases spanning the gap. Germline values: CDR1 SNHLY, CDR2 FYNNEI. The CDR3 totals 14 residues. The CDR3, as DNA: TGTGCCAGCAGTGAAGGAGCACTAAACTATGGCTACACCTTC. Translated: CASSEGALNYGYTF.

This clone was found a few times. This chain connects TRBV15 to TRBJ2-5; D remains ambiguous. This CDR3 has 13 amino acids. Germline values: CDR1 LNHNV, CDR2 YYDKDF (reference sequence). V lost 0 bases to trimming and J lost 8 bases, with 10 bases between them. Here the CDR3 DNA reads TGTGCCACCAGCAGAGATAACCAAAACACCCAGTACTTC. This sequence encodes CATSRDNQNTQYF.

As to this clone: The sample carries other DNA sequences with the same CDR3. This chain connects TRBV2 to TRBJ1-1; 7 nucleotides agree with TRBD1. CDR1 and CDR2 (germline): SNHLY, FYNNEI. There are 14 residues in the CDR3. After removal of 6 bases from V and 1 base from J, the junction contained 5 bases not matched to a gene. CDR3: CASSDRTGNTEAFF. CDR3 nucleotides: TGTGCCAGCAGCGACAGGACAGGGAACACTGAAGCTTTCTTT. The whole variable domain, remainder taken from reference TRBV2 and TRBJ1-1, is EPEVTQTPSHQVTQMGQEVILRCVPISNHLYFYWYRQILGQKVEFLVSFYNNEISEKSEIFDDQFSVERPDGSNFTLKIRSTKLEDSAMYFCASSDRTGNTEAFFGQGTRLTVV.

This clone was recorded once. The V and J genes are TRBV5-1 and TRBJ2-3; D is perhaps TRBD2 (6 bases). The CDR3 extends over 13 amino acids. Trimming took off 4 bases at V and 13 bases at J, with 19 bases between the two ends. From germline, CDR1 is SGHRS and CDR2 YFSETQ. DNA for the CDR3: TGCGCCAGCAGCCTCGGAGCACTAGCATCAGAGTATTTT. This gives the protein CASSLGALASEYF.

The gene calls are TRBV27 and TRBJ2-7; 11 bases fit TRBD2. The V segment lost 7 bases and the J segment 4 bases; nucleotides outside the gene matches: 15. The CDR3 consists of 17 residues. Germline values: CDR1 MNHEY, CDR2 SMNVEV (reference sequence). The CDR3 nucleotides read TGTGCCAGCAAACAAAGGGGACTAGCGGTCTTAGGTTACGAGCAGTACTTC. It encodes CASKQRGLAVLGYEQYF.

This clone was counted between two and nine times. This sequence joins TRBV18 and TRBJ1-2; the D gene is possibly TRBD1 (5 bases). The V gene lost 5 bases and the J gene lost 4 bases, with 17 bases spanning the gap. The length of the CDR3 is 15 residues. Per germline, CDR1 KGHSH and CDR2 LQKENI. The CDR3 bases are TGTGCCAGCTCAACTAACCGGGACCGAACCTATGGCTACACCTTC. The encoded protein is CASSTNRDRTYGYTF.

A note on this clone: A read error is the likely source, as a far larger clone sits one nucleotide away. The identical CDR3 is also encoded by other nucleotide sequences in the sample. The rearrangement uses TRBV7-9 and TRBJ2-3, with D possibly being TRBD2 (5 bases). The CDR3 contains 14 residues. Per the germline V gene, CDR1 is SEHNR and CDR2 is FQNEAQ (reference sequence). CDR3 residues: CASSSWTSTDTQYF. The CDR3 DNA sequence: TGCGCCAGCAGCTCTTGGACTAGCACAGATACGCAGTATTTT.

The chain combines TRBV19 with TRBJ2-7, with D possibly matching TRBD2 (5 bases). The CDR3 has 14 amino acids. CDR1 is LNHDA, CDR2 SQIVND, per germline (reference sequence). V lost 3 bases and J lost 4, with 13 bases in between. As DNA, the CDR3 is TGTGCCAGTAGTATCCAACTAGGACCTTACGAGCAGTACTTC. Its translation: CASSIQLGPYEQYF. Drawing the rest from reference TRBV19 and TRBJ2-7, the complete variable domain is DGGITQSPKYLFRKEGQNVTLSCEQNLNHDAMYWYRQDPGQGLRLIYYSQIVNDFQKGDIAEGYSVSREKKESFPLTVTSAQKNPTAFYLCASSIQLGPYEQYFGPGTRLTVT.

This clone occurred many times. V usage is TRBV6-1 and J usage is TRBJ2-1, with 8 bases matching TRBD2. V dropped 2 bases and J dropped 8; count of bases not matched to a gene: 11. CDR1 MNHNS and CDR2 SASEGT come from the germline V gene. The CDR3 runs to 16 residues. The CDR3 protein is CASSELGLGVGHEQFF. The CDR3 region has the DNA TGTGCCAGCAGTGAATTGGGACTAGGGGTTGGGCATGAGCAGTTCTTC.

The J gene is TRBJ1-1, the V gene TRBV18, with 7 bases aligning to TRBD1. CDR3 length equals 15 residues. Per the germline V gene, CDR1 is KGHSH and CDR2 is LQKENI. Germline trimming cut 3 bases from V and 0 bases from J; bases unmatched to any gene: 4. CDR3 sequence reads: CASSPAQGLNTEAFF. Here the CDR3 DNA reads TGTGCCAGCTCACCGGCACAGGGGCTGAACACTGAAGCTTTCTTT.

This clone was observed many times. The chain joins TRBV19 to TRBJ1-5, with no clear D. Trimming left V 4 bases short and J 1 base short, with 11 bases between. Germline CDR1 LNHDA, CDR2 SQIVND (reference sequence). The CDR3 extends over 15 amino acids. Written as DNA, the CDR3 is TGTGCCAGTAGTACCCGCGCAGGAAGCAATCAGCCCCAGCATTTT. This encodes CASSTRAGSNQPQHF.